This T cell receptor (beta chain) is drawn from a study of blood T cell repertoires in COVID-19. Looking at the study overall: The study drew acute and convalescent COVID-19 samples from the United States, Italy and Spain.

The authors' processing: Reference gene primer amplification in the assay estimated nucleated cell counts. Using immunoSEQ multiplex PCR, the repertoire was profiled, and TCRdb retains in-frame clones only, with some absent. V and J calls and clone size are as listed in that table; D and trimming were resolved from the DNA. In the table there are 30,000 to 45,000 clones, roughly 90% of which are singletons. Germline V gives CDR1 MNHEY, CDR2 SMNVEV (reference sequence). Trimming removed 2 bases at V and 3 bases at J, with 8 bases between. The CDR3 runs to 15 residues. Sequencing input: peripheral blood. This receptor was obtained from a human donor in a cohort sampled during active COVID-19. This chain connects TRBV27 to TRBJ1-6, with D unclear. The CDR3 protein is CASSLGGVYNSPLHF. The CDR3, as DNA: TGTGCCAGCAGTTTAGGCGGGGTCTATAATTCACCCCTCCACTTT.